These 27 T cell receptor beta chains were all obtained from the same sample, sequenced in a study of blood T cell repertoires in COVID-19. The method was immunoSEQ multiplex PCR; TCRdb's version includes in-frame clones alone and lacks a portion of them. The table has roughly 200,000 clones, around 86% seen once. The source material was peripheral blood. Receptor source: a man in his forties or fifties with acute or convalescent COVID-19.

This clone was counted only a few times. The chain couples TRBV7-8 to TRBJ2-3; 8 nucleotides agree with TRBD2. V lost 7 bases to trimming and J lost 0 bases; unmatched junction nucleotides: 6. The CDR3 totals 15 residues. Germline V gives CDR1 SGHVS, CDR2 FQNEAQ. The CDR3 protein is CASTPLAASTDTQYF. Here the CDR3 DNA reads TGTGCCAGCACCCCACTAGCGGCTAGCACAGATACGCAGTATTTT.

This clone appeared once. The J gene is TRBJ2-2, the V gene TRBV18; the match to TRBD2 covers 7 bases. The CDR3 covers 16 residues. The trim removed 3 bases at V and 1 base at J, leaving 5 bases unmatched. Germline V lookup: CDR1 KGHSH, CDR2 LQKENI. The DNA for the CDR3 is TGTGCCAGCTCACCCGTCCTAGCGGAGAACACCGGGGAGCTGTTTTTT. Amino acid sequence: CASSPVLAENTGELFF.

In DNA form, the CDR3 reads TGTGCCAGTAGCGTCGACCGGGACAGGGGAGGTCAGTACTTC. Its translation is CASSVDRDRGGQYF. The chain carries TRBV19 and TRBJ2-7, with 10 positions matching TRBD1. The CDR3 is made up of 14 amino acids. CDR1 and CDR2 from the germline V gene are LNHDA and SQIVND (reference sequence). The V and J ends lost 6 bases and 10 bases, in that order; junction bases with no gene match: 12.

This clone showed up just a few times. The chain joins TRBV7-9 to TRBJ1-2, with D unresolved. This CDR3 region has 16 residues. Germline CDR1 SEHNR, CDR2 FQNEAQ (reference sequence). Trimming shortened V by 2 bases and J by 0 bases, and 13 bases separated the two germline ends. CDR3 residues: CASSLRMARTNYGYTF. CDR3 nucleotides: TGTGCCAGCAGCTTACGAATGGCCAGAACTAACTATGGCTACACCTTC.

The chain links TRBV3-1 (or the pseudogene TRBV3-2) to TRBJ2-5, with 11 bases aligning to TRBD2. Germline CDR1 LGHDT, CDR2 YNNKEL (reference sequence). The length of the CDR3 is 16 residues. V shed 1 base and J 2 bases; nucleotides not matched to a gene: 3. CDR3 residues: CASSQGVAGGQETQYF. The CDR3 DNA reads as TGTGCCAGCAGCCAAGGGGTAGCGGGGGGGCAAGAGACCCAGTACTTC.

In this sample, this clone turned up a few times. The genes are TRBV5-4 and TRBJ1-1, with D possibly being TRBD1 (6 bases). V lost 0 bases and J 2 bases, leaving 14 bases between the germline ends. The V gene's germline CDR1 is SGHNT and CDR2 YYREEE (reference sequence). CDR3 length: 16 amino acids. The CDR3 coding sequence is TGTGCCAGCAGCTTGGACAGGGCCTATCCAAACACTGAAGCTTTCTTT. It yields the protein CASSLDRAYPNTEAFF.

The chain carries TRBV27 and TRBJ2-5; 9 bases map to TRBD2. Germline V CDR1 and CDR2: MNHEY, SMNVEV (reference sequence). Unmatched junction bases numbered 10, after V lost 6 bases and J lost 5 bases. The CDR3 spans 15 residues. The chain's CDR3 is CASSSISGGGETQYF. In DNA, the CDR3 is TGTGCCAGCAGCAGCATTAGCGGGGGAGGGGAGACCCAGTACTTC.

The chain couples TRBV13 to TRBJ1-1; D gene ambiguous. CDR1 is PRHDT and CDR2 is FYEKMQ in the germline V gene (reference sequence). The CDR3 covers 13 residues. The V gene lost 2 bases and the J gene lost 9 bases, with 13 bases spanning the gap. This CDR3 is CASSLHPGGKAFF. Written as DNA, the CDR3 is TGTGCCAGCAGCTTACACCCAGGAGGAAAAGCTTTCTTT. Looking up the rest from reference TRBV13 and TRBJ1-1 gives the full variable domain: AAGVIQSPRHLIKEKRETATLKCYPIPRHDTVYWYQQGPGQDPQFLISFYEKMQSDKGSIPDRFSAQQFSDYHSELNMSSLELGDSALYFCASSLHPGGKAFFGQGTRLTVV.

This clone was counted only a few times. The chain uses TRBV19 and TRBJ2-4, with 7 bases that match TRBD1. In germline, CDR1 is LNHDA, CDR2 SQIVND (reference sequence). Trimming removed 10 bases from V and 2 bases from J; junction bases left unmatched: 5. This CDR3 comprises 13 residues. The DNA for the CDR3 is TGTGCCACCGAACAGGGGACCAAAAACATTCAGTACTTC. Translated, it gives CATEQGTKNIQYF.

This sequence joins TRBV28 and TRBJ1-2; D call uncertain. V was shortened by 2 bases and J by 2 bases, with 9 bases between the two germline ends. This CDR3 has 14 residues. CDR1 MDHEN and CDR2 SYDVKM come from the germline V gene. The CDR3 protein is CASSLGPVNYGYTF. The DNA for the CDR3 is TGTGCCAGCAGTTTAGGGCCCGTCAACTATGGCTACACCTTC.

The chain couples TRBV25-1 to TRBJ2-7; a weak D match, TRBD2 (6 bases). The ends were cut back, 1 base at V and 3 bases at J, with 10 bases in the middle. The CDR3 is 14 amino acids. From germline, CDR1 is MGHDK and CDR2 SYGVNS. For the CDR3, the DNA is TGTGCCAGCAGTGAATGGGGGGTGGGCTACGAGCAGTACTTC. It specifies CASSEWGVGYEQYF.

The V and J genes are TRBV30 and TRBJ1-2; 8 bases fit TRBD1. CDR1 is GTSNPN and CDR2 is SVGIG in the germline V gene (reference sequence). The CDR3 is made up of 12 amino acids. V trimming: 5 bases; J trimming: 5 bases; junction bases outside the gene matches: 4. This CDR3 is CAWQQGGYGYTF. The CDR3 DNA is TGTGCCTGGCAACAGGGGGGGTATGGCTACACCTTC.

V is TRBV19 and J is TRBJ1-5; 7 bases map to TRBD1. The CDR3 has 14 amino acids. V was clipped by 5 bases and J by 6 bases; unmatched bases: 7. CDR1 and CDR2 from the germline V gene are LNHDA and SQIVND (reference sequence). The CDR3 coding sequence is TGTGCCAGTAGTGAAATTACAGGGGTTCAGCCCCAGCATTTT. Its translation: CASSEITGVQPQHF. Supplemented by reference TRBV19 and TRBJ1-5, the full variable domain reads DGGITQSPKYLFRKEGQNVTLSCEQNLNHDAMYWYRQDPGQGLRLIYYSQIVNDFQKGDIAEGYSVSREKKESFPLTVTSAQKNPTAFYLCASSEITGVQPQHFGDGTRLSIL.

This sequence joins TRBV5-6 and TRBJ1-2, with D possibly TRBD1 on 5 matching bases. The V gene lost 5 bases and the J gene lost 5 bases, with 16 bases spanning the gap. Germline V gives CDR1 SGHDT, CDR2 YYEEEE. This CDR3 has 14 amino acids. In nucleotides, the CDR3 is TGTGCCAGCAGACTCCCCGACAGCCGGTATGGCTACACCTTC. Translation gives CASRLPDSRYGYTF.

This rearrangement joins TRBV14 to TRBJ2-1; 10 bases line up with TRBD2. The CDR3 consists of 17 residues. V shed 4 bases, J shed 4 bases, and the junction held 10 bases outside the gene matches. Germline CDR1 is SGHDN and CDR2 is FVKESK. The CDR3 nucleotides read TGTGCCAGCAGCCTGATCTCCGGACTAGCGGAGTACAATGAGCAGTTCTTC. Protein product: CASSLISGLAEYNEQFF. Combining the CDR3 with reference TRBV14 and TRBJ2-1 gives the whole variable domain EAGVTQFPSHSVIEKGQTVTLRCDPISGHDNLYWYRRVMGKEIKFLLHFVKESKQDESGMPNNRFLAERTGGTYSTLKVQPAELEDSGVYFCASSLISGLAEYNEQFFGPGTRLTVL.

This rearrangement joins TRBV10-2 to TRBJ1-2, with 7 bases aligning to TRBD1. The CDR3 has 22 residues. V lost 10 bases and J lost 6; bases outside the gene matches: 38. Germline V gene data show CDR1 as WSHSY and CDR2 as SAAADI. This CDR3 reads CANELSGGGWGCCVSFWDGYTF. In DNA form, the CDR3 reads TGCGCCAACGAACTCTCTGGAGGGGGCTGGGGCTGTTGTGTTTCTTTTTGGGATGGCTACACCTTC.

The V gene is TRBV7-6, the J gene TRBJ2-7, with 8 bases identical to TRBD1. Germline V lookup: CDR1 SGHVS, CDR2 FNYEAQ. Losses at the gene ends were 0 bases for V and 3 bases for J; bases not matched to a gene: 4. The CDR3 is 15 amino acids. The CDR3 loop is CASSLALGQGYEQYF. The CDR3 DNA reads TGTGCCAGCAGCTTAGCTCTAGGACAGGGCTACGAGCAGTACTTC.

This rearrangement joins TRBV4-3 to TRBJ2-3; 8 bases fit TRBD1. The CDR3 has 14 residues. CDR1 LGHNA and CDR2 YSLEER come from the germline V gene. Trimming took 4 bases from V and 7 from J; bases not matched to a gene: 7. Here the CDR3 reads CASSLRTGFYTQYF. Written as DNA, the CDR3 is TGCGCCAGCAGCCTGCGGACAGGGTTTTATACGCAGTATTTT.

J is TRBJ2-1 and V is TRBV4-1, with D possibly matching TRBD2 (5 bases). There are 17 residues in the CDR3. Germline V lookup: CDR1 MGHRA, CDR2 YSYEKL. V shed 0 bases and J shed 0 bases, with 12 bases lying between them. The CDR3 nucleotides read TGCGCCAGCAGCCAAGATCTCGGGGAGTCCTCCTACAATGAGCAGTTCTTC. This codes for CASSQDLGESSYNEQFF.

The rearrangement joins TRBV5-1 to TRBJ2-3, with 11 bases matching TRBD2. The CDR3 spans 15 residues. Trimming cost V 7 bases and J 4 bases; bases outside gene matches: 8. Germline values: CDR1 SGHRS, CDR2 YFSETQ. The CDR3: CASRSGTSGPDTQYF. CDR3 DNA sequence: TGCGCCAGCCGCTCCGGGACTAGCGGCCCAGATACGCAGTATTTT.

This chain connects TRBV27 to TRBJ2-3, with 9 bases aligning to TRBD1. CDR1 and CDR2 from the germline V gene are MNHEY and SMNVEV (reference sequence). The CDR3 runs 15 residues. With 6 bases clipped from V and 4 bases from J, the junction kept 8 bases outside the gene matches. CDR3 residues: CASSRRDRVADTQYF. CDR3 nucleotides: TGTGCCAGCAGCCGCCGGGACAGGGTGGCAGATACGCAGTATTTT.

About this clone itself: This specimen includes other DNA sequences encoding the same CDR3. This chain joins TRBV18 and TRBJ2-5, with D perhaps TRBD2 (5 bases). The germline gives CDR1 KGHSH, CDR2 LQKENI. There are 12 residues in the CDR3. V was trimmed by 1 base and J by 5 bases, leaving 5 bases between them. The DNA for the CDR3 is TGTGCCAGCTCACCACGGGAGGAGACCCAGTACTTC. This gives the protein CASSPREETQYF.

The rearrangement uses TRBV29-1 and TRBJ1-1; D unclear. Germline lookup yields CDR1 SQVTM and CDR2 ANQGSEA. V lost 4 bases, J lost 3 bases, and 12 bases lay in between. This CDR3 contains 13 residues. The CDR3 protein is CSVVPISDTEAFF. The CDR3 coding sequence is TGCAGCGTTGTTCCAATCTCGGACACTGAAGCTTTCTTT.

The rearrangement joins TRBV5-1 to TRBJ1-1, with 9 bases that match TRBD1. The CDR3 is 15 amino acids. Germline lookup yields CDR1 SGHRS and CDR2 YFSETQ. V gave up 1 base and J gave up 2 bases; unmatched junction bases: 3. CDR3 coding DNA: TGCGCCAGCAGCTTGCCGGACAGGGGAAACACTGAAGCTTTCTTT. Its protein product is CASSLPDRGNTEAFF.

CDR3 amino acids: CASSEGGLWGYTF. CDR3 bases: TGTGCCAGCAGTGAGGGCGGGCTCTGGGGCTACACCTTC. The J gene is TRBJ1-2, the V gene TRBV2; D unresolved. Trimming shortened V by 3 bases and J by 8 bases, and 13 bases separated the two germline ends. The length of the CDR3 is 13 residues. Germline assignment: CDR1 SNHLY and CDR2 FYNNEI.

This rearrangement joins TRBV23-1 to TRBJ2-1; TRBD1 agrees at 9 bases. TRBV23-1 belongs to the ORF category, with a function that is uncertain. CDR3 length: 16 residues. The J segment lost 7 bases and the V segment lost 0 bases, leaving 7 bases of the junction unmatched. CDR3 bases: TGCGCCAGCAGTCAATCGGCCGGGACAGGGAGGAATGAGCAGTTCTTC. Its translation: CASSQSAGTGRNEQFF.

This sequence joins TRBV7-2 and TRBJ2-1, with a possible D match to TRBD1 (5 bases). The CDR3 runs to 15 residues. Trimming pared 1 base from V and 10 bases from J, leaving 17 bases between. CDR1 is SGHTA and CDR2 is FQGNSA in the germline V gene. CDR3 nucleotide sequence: TGTGCCAGCAGCTTAGGGGGCAGGGTGGTCAAGGAGCAGTTCTTC. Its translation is CASSLGGRVVKEQFF. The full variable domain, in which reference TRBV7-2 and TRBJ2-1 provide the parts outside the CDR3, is GAGVSQSPSNKVTEKGKDVELRCDPISGHTALYWYRQSLGQGLEFLIYFQGNSAPDKSGLPSDRFSAERTGGSVSTLTIQRTQQEDSAVYLCASSLGGRVVKEQFFGPGTRLTVL.